This T cell receptor (beta chain) was identified in a study of post-analysis software for immune sequencing data. Notes on the study in general: Controls had lower frequencies than patients of about five TRBV segments, which included TRBV5-6, TRBV5-1 and TRBV20-1. By F measure, samples from a shared preparation batch strongly co-clustered. Multiple sclerosis patients had significantly lower normalized Chao1 diversity than controls.

cDNA libraries for TCR beta contained unique molecular identifiers. Roughly 500,000 cDNA molecules came from around 0.96 to 9.9 million T cells. TCRdb called the PCR reads again in MiXCR, with one record for every CDR3 protein. The profile shows 350,000 to 450,000 distinct CDR3 sequences, about 40% of them singletons. As for this clonotype: Its antigen is unknown.

V was shortened by 0 bases and J by 8 bases, with 16 bases between the two germline ends. This CDR3 is 14 amino acids long. Germline-derived CDR1 and CDR2 are SQVTM and ANQGSEA. The chain combines TRBV29-1 with TRBJ1-2; D gene unclear. Specimen: blood. This clonotype was sampled from a girl between 2 and 10 years old with multiple sclerosis. CDR3 loop: CSVEDRQESRGYTF. The CDR3 coding sequence is TGCAGCGTTGAAGATCGTCAGGAGAGTCGGGGCTACACCTTC.